A single sample is the source of the 17 T cell receptor beta chains below, sequenced in a study of blood T cells in healthy people across ages. A second PCR, run for about 7 to 11 cycles, used a sample-barcoded 5' primer plus a J-beta primer mix. TCRdb called the 5' RACE reads again in MiXCR, with one record for every CDR3 protein. Of around 650,000 distinct CDR3 sequences in the sample, roughly 32% were seen once. The sequencing sample was made of blood. The receptors here all came from a woman aged 80 or over in good health.

This clonotype was counted a few times. This may stem from a read error, because a much larger clone lies one nucleotide away. The rearrangement uses TRBV7-2 and TRBJ2-1; D gene unclear. This CDR3 contains 17 residues. Germline CDR1 and CDR2: SGHTA and FQGNSA. The V end lost 5 bases, the J end lost 6 bases, and 23 bases lay between the germline ends. The CDR3 sequence is CASSQSRAASTCNEQFF. Written as DNA, the CDR3 is TGTGCCAGCAGCCAGAGTAGGGCAGCGTCCACCTGCAATGAGCAGTTCTTC.

Worth noting for this clonotype: A much larger clone differs by one base, so this may be a read error. J is TRBJ2-1 and V is TRBV5-1, with TRBD2 identical over 11 bases. CDR1 is SGHRS, CDR2 YFSETQ, per germline. V gave up 2 bases and J gave up 8 bases; unmatched junction bases: 6. The CDR3 length is 15 residues. The CDR3 DNA is TGCGCCAGCAGCTTTGGGACTAGCGGTCGGGATGAGCAGTTCTTC. Translation: CASSFGTSGRDEQFF.

Details on this clonotype: Relative to the germline gene, one junction end is altered; a read error may explain this. This chain joins TRBV7-2 and TRBJ1-5; no definite D call. This CDR3 has 14 amino acids. Germline V gives CDR1 SGHTA, CDR2 FQGNSA. CDR3 region: CASSPPLSNQPRHF. The CDR3 DNA reads TGTGCCAGCAGCCCCCCCCTTAGCAATCAGCCCCGGCATTTT.

V gene TRBV5-5 combines with J gene TRBJ2-5; D gene unclear. The CDR3 has 15 amino acids. V lost 4 bases and J 2 bases, leaving 15 bases between the germline ends. Per the germline V gene, CDR1 is SGHKS and CDR2 is YYEKEE (reference sequence). CDR3 sequence: CASSPRWGIQETQYF. For the CDR3, the DNA is TGTGCCAGCAGCCCGCGGTGGGGAATTCAAGAGACCCAGTACTTC.

Turning to this clonotype: A much more abundant neighbour one base away suggests this may be a read error. J is TRBJ2-4 and V is TRBV15, with 9 bases lining up with TRBD1. The J call may be mistaken, given a closer DNA end match to TRBJ2-7. Germline-derived CDR1 and CDR2 are LNHNV and YYDKDF (reference sequence). The CDR3 runs 16 residues. Here the CDR3 reads CATSRDMAGQGYEQYF. The CDR3 DNA follows: TGTGCCACCAGCAGAGATATGGCGGGACAGGGCTACGAGCAGTACTTC.

A word on this clonotype: This may be a read error, as it is one base from a much larger clone. The rearrangement links TRBV6-2 or TRBV6-3 to TRBJ2-1; TRBD2 matches at 9 bases. This CDR3 contains 14 residues. Germline V gene sequence: CDR1 MNHEY, CDR2 SVGEGT. CDR3 nucleotides: TGTGTCAGCAGTTACGGCGGGGGGGGCAATGAGCAGTTCTTC. This gives the protein CVSSYGGGGNEQFF.

This clonotype was detected a few times. The chain is built from TRBV2 and TRBJ1-1; no clear D gene. V shed 6 bases and J shed 1 base, with 15 bases lying between them. CDR3 length: 15 amino acids. Germline values: CDR1 SNHLY, CDR2 FYNNEI. Here the CDR3 reads CASRWSGGGNTEAFF. As DNA, the CDR3 is TGTGCCAGCAGATGGTCGGGTGGAGGGAACACTGAAGCTTTCTTT.

This clonotype was picked up a small number of times. The V call is TRBV29-1, the J call TRBJ2-1; D gene ambiguous. The germline V gene encodes CDR1 SQVTM and CDR2 ANQGSEA. The CDR3 has 11 residues. Trimming shortened V by 3 bases and J by 7 bases, and 7 bases separated the two germline ends. The chain's CDR3 is CSVELINEQFF. The CDR3 DNA follows: TGCAGCGTTGAGCTAATTAATGAGCAGTTCTTC.

V usage is TRBV5-1 and J usage is TRBJ1-1, with TRBD1 identical over 8 bases. CDR1 and CDR2 (germline): SGHRS, YFSETQ. The length of the CDR3 is 15 residues. The V segment lost 4 bases and the J segment 10 bases; nucleotides outside the gene matches: 15. The CDR3 sequence is CASSLDGQGNNVAFF. CDR3 DNA sequence: TGCGCCAGCAGCCTGGACGGACAGGGAAATAATGTAGCTTTCTTT. The full variable domain, its missing parts supplied by reference TRBV5-1 and TRBJ1-1, is KAGVTQTPRYLIKTRGQQVTLSCSPISGHRSVSWYQQTPGQGLQFLFEYFSETQRNKGNFPGRFSGRQFSNSRSEMNVSTLELGDSALYLCASSLDGQGNNVAFFGQGTRLTVV.

The rearrangement links TRBV28 to TRBJ2-5, with 9 bases fitting TRBD1. CDR3 length: 16 residues. Germline CDR1 reads MDHEN; CDR2 reads SYDVKM. V gave up 2 bases and J gave up 7 bases; unmatched junction bases: 11. CDR3: CASSLGGQGRVGTQYF. CDR3 DNA sequence: TGTGCCAGCAGTTTAGGGGGACAGGGAAGGGTTGGGACCCAGTACTTC.

This clonotype was seen ten or more times. The chain carries TRBV27 and TRBJ2-3, with a weak D call TRBD1 (6 bases). Germline lookup yields CDR1 MNHEY and CDR2 SMNVEV (reference sequence). The CDR3 has 13 residues. The ends were cut back, 6 bases at V and 7 bases at J, with 14 bases in the middle. CDR3 sequence: CASSYQQGNTQYF. DNA of the CDR3: TGTGCCAGCAGCTACCAACAGGGAAATACGCAGTATTTT.

This clonotype was counted a few times. The DNA is left out, because the CDR3 cannot be placed on it with certainty; the CDR3 is given as TCRdb lists it. The chain joins TRBV29-1 to TRBJ2-3; the D segment call TRBD2 is taken from the table without a DNA check. Germline V gives CDR1 SQVTM, CDR2 ANQGSEA. The CDR3 length is 15 residues, termini included. The CDR3 spells CSATSGQRTTDTQYF.

This clonotype was found many times. The V and J genes are TRBV27 and TRBJ1-2; a weak D match, TRBD1 (6 bases). V was shortened by 3 bases and J by 5 bases, with 13 bases between the two germline ends. This CDR3 has 14 amino acids. Germline values: CDR1 MNHEY, CDR2 SMNVEV (reference sequence). This CDR3 reads CASSLGGGPYGYTF. The DNA of the CDR3 is TGTGCCAGCAGTTTGGGAGGGGGGCCTTATGGCTACACCTTC.

The J gene is TRBJ1-1, the V gene TRBV6-1; 9 bases match TRBD1. Trimming removed 3 bases from V and 5 bases from J; junction bases left unmatched: 4. Germline V gene data show CDR1 as MNHNS and CDR2 as SASEGT. This CDR3 is built from 14 residues. This CDR3 is CASSDGQGWTEAFF. DNA of the CDR3: TGTGCCAGCAGTGACGGACAGGGGTGGACTGAAGCTTTCTTT.

This clonotype occurred many times. The rearrangement joins TRBV5-1 to TRBJ2-3; TRBD2 might be the D (6 bases). The V gene's germline CDR1 is SGHRS and CDR2 YFSETQ. Trimming pared 0 bases from V and 6 bases from J, leaving 11 bases between. The CDR3 runs 14 residues. CDR3 sequence: CASSLAAGRDTQYF. The CDR3 DNA sequence: TGCGCCAGCAGCTTGGCGGCGGGGAGGGATACGCAGTATTTT.

Many counts were recorded for this clonotype. The CDR3 DNA reads as TGTGCCAGCAGCCGGGACCCACGGACAGATACGCAGTATTTT. Translated: CASSRDPRTDTQYF. This rearrangement joins TRBV7-3 to TRBJ2-3, with D tentatively TRBD1 or TRBD2 (5 bases each). There are 14 residues in the CDR3. Germline CDR1 is SGHTA and CDR2 is FQGTGA. The V gene lost 5 bases and the J gene lost 3 bases, with 12 bases spanning the gap.

With respect to this clonotype: This may be a read error: a much more frequent sequence differs by one nucleotide. This chain links TRBV6-1 with TRBJ2-7, with 10 bases that match TRBD1. Germline assignment: CDR1 MNHNS and CDR2 SASEGT. This CDR3 comprises 15 residues. With V trimmed by 6 bases and J by 2 bases, 7 bases remained unmatched. The CDR3 DNA follows: TGTGCCAGCAGGTTCCAGGACAGGGGGACCTACGAGCAGTACTTC. Amino acids: CASRFQDRGTYEQYF.